Listed below are T cell receptor beta chains from one sample, sequenced in a study of response to subunit inactivated influenza vaccine. Using its own MiXCR run on the RT-PCR reads, TCRdb lists one record per CDR3 protein. The table lists around 570,000 distinct CDR3 sequences, roughly 8.2% of them singletons. The sample here was PBMCs from blood, taken around 25 months after vaccination. All receptors come from a man aged 50 to 69 who received an inactivated influenza vaccine. CDR3s include the opening cysteine and the closing phenylalanine or tryptophan. A D gene is named only where the DNA matches it firmly. Some rows have no size entry. The others give once, few or many, or a class for an expanded clone.

TRBJ2-3 TRBV4-3 many . TGCGCCAGCAGCCAAGGGGTTACAACAGAGGGAGATACGCAGTATTTT CASSQGVTTEGDTQYF
TRBJ2-7 TRBV2 . TRBD2 TGTGCCAGCAGTGGGGGTAGCGGGGGAAGCTCCTACGAGCAGTACTTC CASSGGSGGSSYEQYF
TRBJ1-2 TRBV13 few TRBD1 TGTGCCAGCAGCCGCCCCATCGACAGGGCCTTTTATGGCTACACCTTC CASSRPIDRAFYGYTF
TRBJ1-5 TRBV29-1 many TRBD1 TGCAGCGTTGTTGGACAGGGCCCCAATCAGCCCCAGCATTTT CSVVGQGPNQPQHF
TRBJ2-5 TRBV6-1 . . TGTGCCAGCAGTGCCGAGGCGGGGGAGACCCAGTACTTC CASSAEAGETQYF
TRBJ2-1 TRBV10-3 few . TGTGCCACCACTGCCCCCTACAATGAGCAGTTCTTC CATTAPYNEQFF
TRBJ1-2 TRBV4-2 . TRBD1 TGTGCCAGCAGCCGAACAGGGGGCGATGGTGGCTACACCTTC CASSRTGGDGGYTF
TRBJ1-1 TRBV14 many . TGTGCCAGCAGCCAAGAAATAGAGGGGATGACTGAAGCTTTCTTT CASSQEIEGMTEAFF
TRBJ2-3 TRBV23-1 few . TGCGCCAGGAATTGTGGTACGCAGTATTTT CARNCGTQYF
TRBJ2-3 TRBV11-2 many . TGTGCCAGCAGCTTCCCCGCCGAGGGGACATCAAGCTGGAGTACGCAGTATTTT CASSFPAEGTSSWSTQYF
TRBJ2-2 TRBV6-2/TRBV6-3 few . TGTGCCAGCAGATTCCCTGGCGGGAACACCGGGGAGCTGTTTTTT CASRFPGGNTGELFF
TRBJ1-3 TRBV11-2 many . TGTGCCAGCAGCTTATCGGATTCTGGAAACACCATATATTTT CASSLSDSGNTIYF
TRBJ2-2 TRBV4-3 few . TGCGCCAGCAGCCAAGATTCGGCCGGGGAGCTGTTTTTT CASSQDSAGELFF
TRBJ2-7 TRBV20-1 many TRBD1 TGCAGTGCAAGGACAGGGGGCTACGAGCAGTACTTC CSARTGGYEQYF
TRBJ1-5 TRBV19 . . TGTGCCAGTAGTATGCCGACAGAGCAGCGGCCCCAGCATTTT CASSMPTEQRPQHF
TRBJ2-7 TRBV6-1 . . TGTGCCAGCAGGCAGTACAGGGCGCTCTCCTACGAGCAGTACTTC CASRQYRALSYEQYF
TRBJ2-5 TRBV14 many TRBD2 TGTGCCAGCAGCCACTTCGAGAGCGGGGGAAGAGAGACCCAGTACTTC CASSHFESGGRETQYF
TRBJ2-7 TRBV5-5 . TRBD1 TGTGCCAGCAGCTTGATTGCCTACGGACAGGGTTCCTACGAGCAGTACTTC CASSLIAYGQGSYEQYF
TRBJ2-7 TRBV11-2 . . TGTGCCAGCAGCTTCCCGTTGGACCGCGAGCAGTACTTC CASSFPLDREQYF
TRBJ1-1 TRBV20-1 . . TGCAGTGCCCACGGAGGCACTGAAGCTTTCTTT CSAHGGTEAFF
TRBJ2-2 TRBV29-1 few . TGCAGCGTTGAGGGCAGGAACACCGGGGAGCTGTTTTTT CSVEGRNTGELFF
TRBJ1-5 TRBV6-2/TRBV6-3 few . TGTGCCAGCAGTTCAGCTGGACACGCGCATTTT CASSSAGHAHF
TRBJ2-5 TRBV6-2/TRBV6-3 . . TGTGCCACCATACAAGAGACCCAGTACTTC CATIQETQYF
TRBJ2-1 TRBV7-9 . . TGTGCCAGCAGCTTTTCAGGTTTTCACAATGAGCAGTTCTTC CASSFSGFHNEQFF
TRBJ2-7 TRBV7-2 many . TGTGCCAGCAGCTTAGTTACGGCGTCGCAGTACTTC CASSLVTASQYF
TRBJ1-5 TRBV29-1 few TRBD1 TGCAGCGCGGTACCGGGACAGCGGTATAGCAATCAGCCCCAGCATTTT CSAVPGQRYSNQPQHF
TRBJ2-5 TRBV18 . . TGTGCCAGCTCACCCCTGAGGGGACGGCCCCAAGAGACCCAGTACTTC CASSPLRGRPQETQYF
TRBJ2-1 TRBV10-3 . . TGTGCCATCAGCCGGACAGCAATACATGAGTACAATGAGCAGTTCTTC CAISRTAIHEYNEQFF
TRBJ1-1 TRBV25-1 . TRBD1 TGTGCCAGCAGTGAATTAGGAGCAGGGGGCACCACTGAAGCTTTCTTT CASSELGAGGTTEAFF
TRBJ2-1 TRBV4-1 many TRBD2 TGCGCCAGCAGAGGACTAGCGTTGATTCCTACGGAGCAGTTCTTC CASRGLALIPTEQFF
TRBJ2-2 TRBV3-1 few . TGTGCCAGCAGCCGGAAGCCTGGGGAGCTGTTTTTT CASSRKPGELFF
TRBJ1-1 TRBV5-1 few TRBD1 TGCGCCAGCAGCATCAACACAGGGGGCACTGAAGCTTTCTTT CASSINTGGTEAFF
TRBJ2-2 TRBV7-6 . TRBD2 TGTGCCAGCAGCTTAGCGGCTAGCGGGGGGATGAACACCGGGGAGCTGTTTTTT CASSLAASGGMNTGELFF
TRBJ1-2 TRBV6-1 . . TGTGCCAGCAGTCGCCCGACAGGCAGCTATGGCTACACCTTC CASSRPTGSYGYTF
TRBJ2-2 TRBV14 many . TGTGCCAGCAGCCTCCTCCCCGGCACCGGGGAGCTGTTTTTT CASSLLPGTGELFF
TRBJ2-5 TRBV5-1 many TRBD2 TGCGCCAGCAGCTTAATAAGCGGGGGTGAAGAGACCCAGTACTTC CASSLISGGEETQYF
TRBJ2-7 TRBV29-1 many TRBD2 TGCAGCGGTCGGACTAGCGGGCATTACGAGCAGTACTTC CSGRTSGHYEQYF
TRBJ1-1 TRBV5-8 few TRBD1 TGTGCCAGCAGCCGCTCCTGGACAGGGCGGGACACTGAAGCTTTCTTT CASSRSWTGRDTEAFF
TRBJ1-1 TRBV28 many . TGTGCCAGCAGTTCTGAGACAGAGGAGGTGAACACTGAAGCTTTCTTT CASSSETEEVNTEAFF
TRBJ2-1 TRBV6-5 many . TGTGCCAGCAGTTACTCTGGGCGGGATAACGAGCAGTTCTTC CASSYSGRDNEQFF
TRBJ2-5 TRBV25-1 . . TGTGCCAGCTACTCGGGGGGCTTGAAGACCCAGTACTTC CASYSGGLKTQYF